The clone carrying this T cell receptor (beta chain) occurred many times. Each CDR3 protein is one row after TCRdb ran MiXCR on the RT-PCR reads. The sample has roughly 460,000 distinct CDR3 sequences, approximately 11% seen once. These data originate in a study of response to subunit inactivated influenza vaccine. This CDR3 comprises 13 residues. V was pared by 5 bases and J by 7 bases, with 18 bases between. Per germline, CDR1 SQVTM and CDR2 ANQGSEA. The source of this sequence is a man in his forties or fifties who received an inactivated influenza vaccine. This sequence joins TRBV29-1 and TRBJ2-7; D may be TRBD2 (5 bases). The starting material was PBMCs from blood, obtained 45 days after vaccination. In DNA form, the CDR3 reads TGCAGCGTTCGACCGGGAACCAAGAGGGAGCAGTACTTC. This encodes CSVRPGTKREQYF.